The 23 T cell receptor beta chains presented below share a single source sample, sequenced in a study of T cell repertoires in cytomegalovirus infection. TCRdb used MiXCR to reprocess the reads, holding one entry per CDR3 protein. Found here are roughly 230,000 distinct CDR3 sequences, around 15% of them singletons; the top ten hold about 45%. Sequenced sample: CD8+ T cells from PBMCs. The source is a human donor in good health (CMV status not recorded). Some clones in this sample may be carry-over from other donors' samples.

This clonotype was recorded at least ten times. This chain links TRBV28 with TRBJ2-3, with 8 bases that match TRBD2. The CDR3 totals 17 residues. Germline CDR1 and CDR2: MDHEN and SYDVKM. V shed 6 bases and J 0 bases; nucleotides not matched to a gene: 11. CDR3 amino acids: CASSRPTSGESTDTQYF. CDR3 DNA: TGTGCCAGCAGCCGACCCACTAGCGGTGAAAGCACAGATACGCAGTATTTT.

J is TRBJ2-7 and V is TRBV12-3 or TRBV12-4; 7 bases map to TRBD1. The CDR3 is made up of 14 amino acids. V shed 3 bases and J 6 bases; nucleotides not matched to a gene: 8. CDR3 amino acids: CASSFGDRRSEQYF. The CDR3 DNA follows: TGTGCCAGCAGTTTCGGGGACAGAAGGAGCGAGCAGTACTTC.

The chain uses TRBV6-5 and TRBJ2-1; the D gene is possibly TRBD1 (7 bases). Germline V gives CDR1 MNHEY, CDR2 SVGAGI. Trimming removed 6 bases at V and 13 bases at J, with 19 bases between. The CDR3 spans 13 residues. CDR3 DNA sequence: TGTGCCAGCAGACTGCGGGACAGCGAGATACAGTTCTTC. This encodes CASRLRDSEIQFF.

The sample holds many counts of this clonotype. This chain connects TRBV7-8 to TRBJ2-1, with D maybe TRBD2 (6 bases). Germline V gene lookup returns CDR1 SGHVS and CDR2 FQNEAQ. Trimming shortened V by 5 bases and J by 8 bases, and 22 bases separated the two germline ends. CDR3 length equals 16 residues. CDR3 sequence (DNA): TGTGCCAGCAGCCGCCCTCCGTCGGTGTCGGGGGATGAGCAGTTCTTC. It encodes CASSRPPSVSGDEQFF.

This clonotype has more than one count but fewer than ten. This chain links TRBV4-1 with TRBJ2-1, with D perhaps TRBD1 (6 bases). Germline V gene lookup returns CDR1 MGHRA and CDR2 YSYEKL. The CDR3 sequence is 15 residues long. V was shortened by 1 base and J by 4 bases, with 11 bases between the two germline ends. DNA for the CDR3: TGCGCCAGCAGCCAAGGGGACAAACTATACAATGAGCAGTTCTTC. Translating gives CASSQGDKLYNEQFF.

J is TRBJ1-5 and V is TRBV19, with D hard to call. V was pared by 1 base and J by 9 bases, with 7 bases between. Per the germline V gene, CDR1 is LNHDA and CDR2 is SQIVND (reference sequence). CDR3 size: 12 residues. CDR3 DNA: TGTGCCAGTAGTATAGCTGGGTCGCCCCAGCATTTT. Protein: CASSIAGSPQHF.

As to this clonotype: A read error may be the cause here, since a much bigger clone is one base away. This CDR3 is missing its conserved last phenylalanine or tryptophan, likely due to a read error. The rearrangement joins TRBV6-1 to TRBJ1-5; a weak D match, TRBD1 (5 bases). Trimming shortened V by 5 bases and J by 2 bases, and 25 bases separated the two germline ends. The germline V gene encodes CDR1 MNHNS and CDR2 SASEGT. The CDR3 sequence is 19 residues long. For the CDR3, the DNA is TGTGCCAGCAGTTCCCTGCCCAGGGTCGGCGTTCGTGGCAATCAGCCCCAGCATTTA. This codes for CASSSLPRVGVRGNQPQHL.

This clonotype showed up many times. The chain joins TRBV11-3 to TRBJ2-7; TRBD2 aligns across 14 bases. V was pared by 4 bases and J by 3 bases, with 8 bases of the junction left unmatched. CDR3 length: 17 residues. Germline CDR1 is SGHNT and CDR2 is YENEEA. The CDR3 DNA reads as TGTGCCAGCAGCTCAGGACTAGCGGGGGGACAGAGCTACGAGCAGTACTTC. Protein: CASSSGLAGGQSYEQYF.

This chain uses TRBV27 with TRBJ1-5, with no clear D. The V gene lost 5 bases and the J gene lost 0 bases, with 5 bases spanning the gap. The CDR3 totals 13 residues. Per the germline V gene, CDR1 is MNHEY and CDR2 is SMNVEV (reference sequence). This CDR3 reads CASSEYSNQPQHF. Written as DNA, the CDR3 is TGTGCCAGCAGTGAATATAGCAATCAGCCCCAGCATTTT.

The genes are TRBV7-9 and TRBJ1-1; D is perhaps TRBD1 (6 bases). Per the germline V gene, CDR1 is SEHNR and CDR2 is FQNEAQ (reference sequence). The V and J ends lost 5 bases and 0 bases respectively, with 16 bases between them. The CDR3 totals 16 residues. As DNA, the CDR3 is TGTGCCAGCAGCCCCCGGGACAAAATCATGAACACTGAAGCTTTCTTT. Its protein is CASSPRDKIMNTEAFF. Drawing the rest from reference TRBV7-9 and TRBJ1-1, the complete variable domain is DTGVSQNPRHKITKRGQNVTFRCDPISEHNRLYWYRQTLGQGPEFLTYFQNEAQLEKSRLLSDRFSAERPKGSFSTLEIQRTEQGDSAMYLCASSPRDKIMNTEAFFGQGTRLTVV.

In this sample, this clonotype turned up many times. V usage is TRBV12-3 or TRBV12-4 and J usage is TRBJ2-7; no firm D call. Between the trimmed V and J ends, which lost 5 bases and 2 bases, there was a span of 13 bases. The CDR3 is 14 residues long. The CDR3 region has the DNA TGTGCCAGCAGTCTCGGTATTGGGGCCTACGAGCAGTACTTC. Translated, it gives CASSLGIGAYEQYF.

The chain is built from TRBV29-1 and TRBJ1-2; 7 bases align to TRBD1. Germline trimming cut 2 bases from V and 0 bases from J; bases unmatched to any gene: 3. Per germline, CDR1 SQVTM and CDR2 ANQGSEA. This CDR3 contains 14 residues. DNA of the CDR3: TGCAGCGTTGAATCCGGACAGGCTAACTATGGCTACACCTTC. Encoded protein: CSVESGQANYGYTF.

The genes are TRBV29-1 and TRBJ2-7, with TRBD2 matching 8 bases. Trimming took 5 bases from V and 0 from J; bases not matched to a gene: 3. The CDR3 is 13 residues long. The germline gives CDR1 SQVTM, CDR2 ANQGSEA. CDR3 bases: TGCAGCGTTTTAGCGGGGAGCTCCTACGAGCAGTACTTC. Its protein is CSVLAGSSYEQYF.

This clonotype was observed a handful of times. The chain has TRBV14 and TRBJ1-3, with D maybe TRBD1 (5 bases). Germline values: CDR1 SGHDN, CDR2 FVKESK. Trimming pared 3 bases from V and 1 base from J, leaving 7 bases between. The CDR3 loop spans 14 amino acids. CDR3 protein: CASSHQGSGNTIYF. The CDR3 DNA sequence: TGTGCCAGCAGCCACCAGGGTTCTGGAAACACCATATATTTT.

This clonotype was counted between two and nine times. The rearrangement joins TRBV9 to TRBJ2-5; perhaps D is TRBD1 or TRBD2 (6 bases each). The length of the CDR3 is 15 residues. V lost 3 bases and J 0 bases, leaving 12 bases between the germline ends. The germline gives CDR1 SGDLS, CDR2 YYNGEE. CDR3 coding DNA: TGTGCCAGCAGCGAGGGGGGACTTCACCAAGAGACCCAGTACTTC. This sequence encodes CASSEGGLHQETQYF.

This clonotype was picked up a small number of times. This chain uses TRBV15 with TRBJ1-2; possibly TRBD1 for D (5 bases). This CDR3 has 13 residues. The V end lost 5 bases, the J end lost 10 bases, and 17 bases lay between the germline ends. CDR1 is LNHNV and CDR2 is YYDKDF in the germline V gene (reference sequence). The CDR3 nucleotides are TGTGCCACCAGCGAGGACACTCTTTACCCCTACACCTTC. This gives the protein CATSEDTLYPYTF.

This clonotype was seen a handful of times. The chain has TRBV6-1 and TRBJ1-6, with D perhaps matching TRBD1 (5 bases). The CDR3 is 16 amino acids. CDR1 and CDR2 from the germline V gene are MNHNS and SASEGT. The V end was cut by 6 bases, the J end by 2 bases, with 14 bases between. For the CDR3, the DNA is TGTGCCAGCAGCCCCGGCGGGGGGACCTATAATTCACCCCTCCACTTT. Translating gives CASSPGGGTYNSPLHF.

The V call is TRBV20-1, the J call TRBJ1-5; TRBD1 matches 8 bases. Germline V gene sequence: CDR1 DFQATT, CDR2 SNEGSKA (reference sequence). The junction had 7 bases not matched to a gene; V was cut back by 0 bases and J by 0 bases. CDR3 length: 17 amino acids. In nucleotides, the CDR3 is TGCAGTGCTAGAGACCGGACAGGGACGTATAGCAATCAGCCCCAGCATTTT. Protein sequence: CSARDRTGTYSNQPQHF.

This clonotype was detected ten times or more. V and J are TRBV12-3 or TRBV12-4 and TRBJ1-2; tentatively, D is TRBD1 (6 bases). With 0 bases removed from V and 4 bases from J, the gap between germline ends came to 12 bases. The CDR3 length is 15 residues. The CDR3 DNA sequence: TGTGCCAGCAGTTTAGCAGGGGGACATAGCTATGGCTACACCTTC. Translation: CASSLAGGHSYGYTF.

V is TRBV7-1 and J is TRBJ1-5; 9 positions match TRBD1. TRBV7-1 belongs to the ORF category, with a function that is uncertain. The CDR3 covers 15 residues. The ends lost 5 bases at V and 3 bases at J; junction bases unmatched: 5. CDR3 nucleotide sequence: TGTGCCAGCAGCCGTGGACAGGGGCACAATCAGCCCCAGCATTTT. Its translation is CASSRGQGHNQPQHF.

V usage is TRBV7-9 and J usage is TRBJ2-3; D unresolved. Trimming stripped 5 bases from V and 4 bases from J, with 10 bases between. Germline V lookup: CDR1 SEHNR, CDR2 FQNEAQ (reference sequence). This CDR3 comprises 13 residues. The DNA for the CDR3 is TGTGCCAGCAGCGCCAGTAAGGCAGATACGCAGTATTTT. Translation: CASSASKADTQYF.

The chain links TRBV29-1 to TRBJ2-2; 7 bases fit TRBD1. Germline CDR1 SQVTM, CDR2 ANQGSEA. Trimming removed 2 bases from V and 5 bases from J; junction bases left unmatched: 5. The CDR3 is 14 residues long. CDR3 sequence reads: CSVESPRGTGELFF. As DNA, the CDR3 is TGCAGCGTTGAATCGCCCAGGGGGACCGGGGAGCTGTTTTTT.

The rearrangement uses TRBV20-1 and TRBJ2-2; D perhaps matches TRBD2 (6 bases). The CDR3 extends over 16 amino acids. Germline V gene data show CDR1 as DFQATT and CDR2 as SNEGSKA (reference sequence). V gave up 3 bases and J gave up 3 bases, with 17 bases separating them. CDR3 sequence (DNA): TGCAGTGCTAGGGGGGGAAGGCACGAAGACACCGGGGAGCTGTTTTTT. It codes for CSARGGRHEDTGELFF.